This is a list of T cell receptor beta chains from one sample in a study of human T cells and chemical hapten exposure. TCRdb itself ran the RACE reads through MiXCR, one entry per CDR3 protein. The sample includes 35,000 to 50,000 distinct CDR3 sequences, 3.5% to 4% seen only once; the top ten take around 5%. Sequenced: whole blood. The receptors stem from a human donor in good health. Some clones in this sample may be carry-over from other donors' samples. The CDR3 runs from the conserved cysteine through the conserved F or W. D genes are given only for firm matches. Rows may omit the clone size; those that give it use once, few, many or a size class.

v_gene	abundance	d_gene	j_gene	CDR3nt	CDR3aa
TRBV20-1	-	-	TRBJ1-3	TGCAGTGCCCCTGCCCCCGAGGGGCCGAATTCTGGAAACACCATATATTTT	CSAPAPEGPNSGNTIYF
TRBV13	many	-	TRBJ2-7	TGTGCCAGCAGCTTCACTTCCCAGAGCGAGCAGTACTTC	CASSFTSQSEQYF
TRBV24-1	-	TRBD1	TRBJ2-4	TGTGCCACCAGTGATGCCAGGGGACAGGGGGCAGACATTCAGTACTTC	CATSDARGQGADIQYF
TRBV11-2	many	-	TRBJ2-3	TGTGCCAGCAGCTTAGAACGGGAAAGCACAGATACGCAGTATTTT	CASSLERESTDTQYF
TRBV29-1	many	-	TRBJ1-3	TGCAGCGTTGTCATCCAGGGCTCTGGAAACACCATATATTTT	CSVVIQGSGNTIYF
TRBV28	many	TRBD1	TRBJ2-3	TGTGCCAGCAGTTTAGACAGGGGAAGGACAGATACGCAGTATTTT	CASSLDRGRTDTQYF
TRBV9	few	-	TRBJ2-5	TGTGCCAGCAGCGTAGATGGGGGCCCAGGGGAGACCCAGTACTTC	CASSVDGGPGETQYF
TRBV25-1	many	-	TRBJ2-3	TGTGCCAGCACAGATACGCAGTATTTT	CASTDTQYF
TRBV9	-	-	TRBJ1-1	TGTGCCAGCAGCGGATTGACAGTTGGGATAGCCGAAGCTTTCTTT	CASSGLTVGIAEAFF
TRBV18	many	-	TRBJ2-7	TGTGCCAGCTCACCTTCGGGTTTGGACTACGAGCAGTACTTC	CASSPSGLDYEQYF
TRBV20-1	many	-	TRBJ2-1	TGCAGTGCCTTAGGCGCCGTAGAGGTCGGGCAGTTCTTC	CSALGAVEVGQFF
TRBV28	few	-	TRBJ2-3	TGTGCCAGTAAGAGCGCGCCTCGGGTAGATACGCAGTATTTT	CASKSAPRVDTQYF
TRBV18	medium-sized	-	TRBJ1-3	TGTGCCAGCTCACCCCTCGACCAAATCGGAAACACCATATATTTT	CASSPLDQIGNTIYF
TRBV5-6	many	-	TRBJ1-1	TGTGCCAGCAGCCTGGGGGGGGGGCCGACCACTGAAGCTTTCTTT	CASSLGGGPTTEAFF
TRBV29-1	many	-	TRBJ2-1	TGCAGCGTTGACGCCTTAGGAGATGAGCAGTTCTTC	CSVDALGDEQFF
TRBV7-8	many	-	TRBJ2-7	TGTGCCAGCAGCTTAGGGACTAACTACGAGCAGTACTTC	CASSLGTNYEQYF
TRBV28	many	-	TRBJ2-1	TGTGCCAGCAGTTTAAATAGTTGGGTGTCAGGGAGTAATGAGCAGTTCTTC	CASSLNSWVSGSNEQFF
TRBV5-6	many	TRBD2	TRBJ2-2	TGTGCCAGCAGCCCTGGACTAGCGGGAGGCGCCGGGGAGCTGTTTTTT	CASSPGLAGGAGELFF
TRBV11-2	many	-	TRBJ2-1	TGTGCCAGCAGCCGCGACAGGCGAACTGAGCAGTTCTTC	CASSRDRRTEQFF
TRBV12-3/TRBV12-4	few	-	TRBJ1-5	TGTGCCAGCAGTTTGGTACAAAATCAGCCCCAGCATTTT	CASSLVQNQPQHF
TRBV12-3/TRBV12-4	many	TRBD1	TRBJ1-2	TGTGCCAGCAGTCGGACAGGGGAAGTTTTTGGCTACACCTTC	CASSRTGEVFGYTF
TRBV2	many	-	TRBJ1-5	TGTGCCAGCAACCCACGAGGGGGGCTCGCTCAGCCCCAGCATTTT	CASNPRGGLAQPQHF
TRBV11-2	-	-	TRBJ2-7	TGTGCCAGCAGCTCCCACTCCGTGCAGTACTTC	CASSSHSVQYF
TRBV29-1	few	-	TRBJ2-5	TGCAGCGTTGAGGGAAGCGAGACCCAGTACTTC	CSVEGSETQYF